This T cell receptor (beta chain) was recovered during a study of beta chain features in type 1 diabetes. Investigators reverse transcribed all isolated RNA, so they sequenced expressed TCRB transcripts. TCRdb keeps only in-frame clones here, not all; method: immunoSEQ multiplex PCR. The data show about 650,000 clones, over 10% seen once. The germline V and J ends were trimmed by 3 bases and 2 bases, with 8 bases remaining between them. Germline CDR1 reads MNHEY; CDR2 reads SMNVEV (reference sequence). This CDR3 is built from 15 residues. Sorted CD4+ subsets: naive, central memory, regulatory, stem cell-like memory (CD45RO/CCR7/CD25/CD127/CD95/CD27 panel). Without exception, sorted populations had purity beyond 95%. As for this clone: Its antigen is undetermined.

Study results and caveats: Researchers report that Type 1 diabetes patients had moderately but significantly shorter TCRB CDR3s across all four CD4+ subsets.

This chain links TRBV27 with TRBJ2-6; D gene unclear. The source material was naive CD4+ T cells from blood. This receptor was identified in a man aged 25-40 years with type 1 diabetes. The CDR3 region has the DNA TGTGCCAGCAGTTTGAGCTGGGCTGGGGCCAACGTCCTGACTTTC. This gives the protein CASSLSWAGANVLTF.